Each of the 29 T cell receptor beta chains below was sequenced from the same sample in a study of T cell clones after liver transplantation. Sequenced by immunoSEQ multiplex PCR; TCRdb stores in-frame clones only, minus some. This table has roughly 80,000 clones, about 84% appearing once. The source was CD4+ T cells from blood, collected about 46 months after liver transplant. These receptor sequences come from a human patient who received a liver transplant. The T cells may come from the graft donor.

This chain uses TRBV30 with TRBJ2-7, with 7 nucleotides matching TRBD2. Trimming cost V 2 bases and J 8 bases; bases outside gene matches: 15. Germline CDR1 reads GTSNPN; CDR2 reads SVGIG (reference sequence). CDR3 length equals 15 residues. The CDR3 region is CAWSTGLAGVGQQYF. Written as DNA, the CDR3 is TGTGCCTGGAGTACCGGACTCGCGGGGGTGGGGCAGCAGTACTTC.

The rearrangement links TRBV6-1 to TRBJ2-3, with D uncertain. Looked up from germline, CDR1 is MNHNS and CDR2 is SASEGT. The V end was cut by 8 bases, the J end by 1 base, with 10 bases between. This CDR3 region has 13 residues. The CDR3 DNA reads TGTGCCAGCGCAGACCGACGCACAGATACGCAGTATTTT. Its protein product is CASADRRTDTQYF.

The sample holds one count of this clone. J is TRBJ1-2 and V is TRBV10-1; D uncertain. The CDR3 sequence is 13 residues long. V was shortened by 2 bases and J by 2 bases, with 6 bases between the two germline ends. CDR1 is WNHNN and CDR2 is SYGVQD in the germline V gene (reference sequence). CDR3: CASSEGENYGYTF. In DNA, the CDR3 is TGCGCCAGCAGTGAGGGCGAGAACTATGGCTACACCTTC.

There are a few counts of this clone. The CDR3 region has the DNA TGTGCCAGCAGACGGGACAGCTACGAGCAGTACTTC. The encoded protein is CASRRDSYEQYF. This sequence joins TRBV6-5 and TRBJ2-7; 7 bases agree with TRBD1. J was trimmed by 3 bases and V by 6 bases; bases with no gene match: 2. This CDR3 spans 12 amino acids. Per germline, CDR1 MNHEY and CDR2 SVGAGI.

In this sample, this clone turned up once. The V gene is TRBV2, the J gene TRBJ2-2; no reliable D call. Germline values: CDR1 SNHLY, CDR2 FYNNEI. This CDR3 has 14 amino acids. V was clipped by 5 bases and J by 1 base, with 8 bases between them. CDR3 sequence reads: CASSLTWNTGELFF. The CDR3 DNA is TGTGCCAGCAGTCTCACCTGGAACACCGGGGAGCTGTTTTTT.

J is TRBJ2-6 and V is TRBV7-8; 8 bases line up with TRBD1. Trimming removed 5 bases from V and 2 bases from J; junction bases left unmatched: 8. In germline, CDR1 is SGHVS, CDR2 FQNEAQ. The CDR3 runs 17 residues. CDR3 sequence reads: CASSAGQDSTGANVLTF. CDR3 nucleotide sequence: TGTGCCAGCAGCGCGGGACAGGACAGTACTGGGGCCAACGTCCTGACTTTC.

V and J are TRBV5-1 and TRBJ2-1; D might be TRBD2 (6 bases). Germline loops: CDR1 SGHRS, CDR2 YFSETQ. The germline V and J ends were trimmed by 4 bases and 4 bases, with 12 bases remaining between them. The CDR3 has 14 amino acids. The DNA of the CDR3 is TGCGCCAGCAGCCTCCCCGGGACTTACAATGAGCAGTTCTTC. Translated: CASSLPGTYNEQFF.

The chain links TRBV5-6 to TRBJ2-3; 10 bases match TRBD1. The CDR3 has 16 amino acids. Germline V CDR1 and CDR2: SGHDT, YYEEEE. The junction had 8 bases not matched to a gene; V was cut back by 4 bases and J by 3 bases. The CDR3 bases are TGTGCCAGCAGCCCGGACCCGGGACAGGGGACAGATACGCAGTATTTT. Its protein is CASSPDPGQGTDTQYF.

This chain uses TRBV27 with TRBJ2-2, with TRBD2 matching 7 bases. In germline, CDR1 is MNHEY, CDR2 SMNVEV (reference sequence). This CDR3 has 16 amino acids. The V segment lost 4 bases and the J segment 4 bases; nucleotides outside the gene matches: 9. The CDR3 DNA sequence: TGTGCCAGCAGTTCCCCGACTAGCTTTTTCACCGGGGAGCTGTTTTTT. Translated: CASSSPTSFFTGELFF.

The genes are TRBV5-1 and TRBJ1-1; a weak D match, TRBD1 (5 bases). Trimming took 4 bases from V and 11 from J, leaving 18 bases between them. The CDR3 is made up of 13 amino acids. Germline V gene data show CDR1 as SGHRS and CDR2 as YFSETQ. CDR3 coding DNA: TGCGCCAGCAGCCCGGGGCAGGGCTGGTTCGCTTTCTTT. This sequence encodes CASSPGQGWFAFF.

This chain connects TRBV28 to TRBJ1-6; 7 bases match TRBD1. CDR1 MDHEN and CDR2 SYDVKM come from the germline V gene. Losses at the gene ends were 6 bases for V and 7 bases for J; bases not matched to a gene: 6. The CDR3 is made up of 14 amino acids. This CDR3 is CASSNRGWNSPLHF. The CDR3 DNA reads TGTGCCAGCAGCAACAGGGGCTGGAATTCACCCCTCCACTTT.

The chain combines TRBV5-6 with TRBJ2-5, with D perhaps matching TRBD1 or TRBD2 (5 bases each). V shed 1 base and J shed 4 bases, with 11 bases lying between them. CDR1 and CDR2 (germline): SGHDT, YYEEEE. The CDR3 loop spans 14 amino acids. CDR3 residues: CASSLRGTVETQYF. The CDR3, as DNA: TGTGCCAGCAGCTTGAGAGGGACGGTAGAGACCCAGTACTTC. Combining the CDR3 with reference TRBV5-6 and TRBJ2-5 gives the whole variable domain DAGVTQSPTHLIKTRGQQVTLRCSPKSGHDTVSWYQQALGQGPQFIFQYYEEEERQRGNFPDRFSGHQFPNYSSELNVNALLLGDSALYLCASSLRGTVETQYFGPGTRLLVL.

V is TRBV7-8 and J is TRBJ2-5, with D perhaps matching TRBD1 (5 bases). The CDR3 spans 16 residues. V was clipped by 4 bases and J by 5 bases, with 20 bases between them. The germline gives CDR1 SGHVS, CDR2 FQNEAQ. The CDR3 DNA reads as TGTGCCAGCAGCTGGGGAACAGGTCGCGTCCGGGAGACCCAGTACTTC. Amino acids: CASSWGTGRVRETQYF. Variable domain in full (rest from reference TRBV7-8 and TRBJ2-5): GAGVSQSPRYKVAKRGQDVALRCDPISGHVSLFWYQQALGQGPEFLTYFQNEAQLDKSGLPSDRFFAERPEGSVSTLKIQRTQQEDSAVYLCASSWGTGRVRETQYFGPGTRLLVL.

J is TRBJ2-7 and V is TRBV15; D remains ambiguous. The CDR3 loop spans 13 amino acids. Looked up from germline, CDR1 is LNHNV and CDR2 is YYDKDF (reference sequence). V was shortened by 1 base and J by 3 bases, with 7 bases between the two germline ends. DNA for the CDR3: TGTGCCACCAGCAGAGGAATGGACTACGAGCAGTACTTC. Its protein product is CATSRGMDYEQYF.

The table lists this clone with a count of one. This chain connects TRBV7-2 to TRBJ1-1; D gene ambiguous. CDR1 and CDR2 (germline): SGHTA, FQGNSA. CDR3 length: 13 amino acids. The V end lost 5 bases, the J end lost 6 bases, and 13 bases lay between the germline ends. The CDR3 spells CASSRRTEAEAFF. The CDR3 DNA sequence: TGTGCCAGCAGCCGGCGGACGGAGGCTGAAGCTTTCTTT.

This chain connects TRBV28 to TRBJ2-7; maybe TRBD1 (5 bases). CDR1 is MDHEN, CDR2 SYDVKM, per germline. Trimming pared 6 bases from V and 3 bases from J, leaving 12 bases between. The CDR3 runs 13 residues. CDR3 protein: CASRTQDGYEQYF. CDR3 nucleotide sequence: TGTGCCAGCAGGACACAGGACGGCTACGAGCAGTACTTC. Full variable domain (outside the CDR3, taken from reference TRBV28 and TRBJ2-7): DVKVTQSSRYLVKRTGEKVFLECVQDMDHENMFWYRQDPGLGLRLIYFSYDVKMKEKGDIPEGYSVSREKKERFSLILESASTNQTSMYLCASRTQDGYEQYFGPGTRLTVT.

This sequence joins TRBV2 and TRBJ2-1; 9 nucleotides agree with TRBD2. Trimming cost V 7 bases and J 7 bases; bases outside gene matches: 8. The CDR3 is 14 amino acids. The germline CDR1 and CDR2 sequences are SNHLY and FYNNEI. CDR3 amino acids: CASTGGTSKNEQFF. CDR3 in DNA: TGTGCCAGCACAGGTGGGACTAGCAAGAATGAGCAGTTCTTC.

CDR3 sequence reads: CASSFSSGSTDTQYF. CDR3 DNA: TGTGCCAGCAGCTTCTCTAGCGGAAGCACAGATACGCAGTATTTT. The J gene is TRBJ2-3, the V gene TRBV5-6; 7 nucleotides line up with TRBD2. The germline V gene encodes CDR1 SGHDT and CDR2 YYEEEE. Unmatched junction bases numbered 3, after V lost 2 bases and J lost 0 bases. CDR3 length equals 15 residues.

The chain is built from TRBV19 and TRBJ2-2; 8 bases are shared with TRBD1. After removal of 3 bases from V and 5 bases from J, the junction contained 2 bases not matched to a gene. The V gene's germline CDR1 is LNHDA and CDR2 SQIVND (reference sequence). The CDR3 extends over 14 amino acids. The chain's CDR3 is CASSMNRGTGELFF. DNA of the CDR3: TGTGCCAGTAGTATGAACAGGGGGACCGGGGAGCTGTTTTTT.

The chain couples TRBV6-1 to TRBJ2-5; possibly TRBD2 for D (5 bases). The CDR3 is made up of 12 amino acids. CDR1 is MNHNS and CDR2 is SASEGT in the germline V gene. The ends were cut back, 8 bases at V and 5 bases at J, with 12 bases in the middle. The DNA for the CDR3 is TGTGCCAGCTCCTCGACGGGGGAGACCCAGTACTTC. Its translation is CASSSTGETQYF.

This clone appeared once. This chain links TRBV18 with TRBJ2-2; 7 nucleotides line up with TRBD1. The germline gives CDR1 KGHSH, CDR2 LQKENI. The CDR3 is 15 residues long. The V segment lost 6 bases and the J segment 5 bases; nucleotides outside the gene matches: 9. CDR3 nucleotide sequence: TGTGCCAGCTCTCCTGGACAGGCGAGAACCGGGGAGCTGTTTTTT. It codes for CASSPGQARTGELFF. Based on the CDR3 plus reference TRBV18 and TRBJ2-2, the full variable domain is NAGVMQNPRHLVRRRGQEARLRCSPMKGHSHVYWYRQLPEEGLKFMVYLQKENIIDESGMPKERFSAEFPKEGPSILRIQQVVRGDSAAYFCASSPGQARTGELFFGEGSRLTVL.

The rearrangement links TRBV5-4 to TRBJ2-1; D remains ambiguous. CDR1 is SGHNT, CDR2 YYREEE, per germline (reference sequence). V dropped 0 bases and J dropped 12 bases, with 13 bases sitting between them. The CDR3 contains 13 residues. The CDR3 DNA reads TGTGCCAGCAGCTTGGAACCAACTATCGGGCAGTTCTTC. Translating gives CASSLEPTIGQFF. The entire variable domain, with the rest obtained from reference TRBV5-4 and TRBJ2-1, is as follows: ETGVTQSPTHLIKTRGQQVTLRCSSQSGHNTVSWYQQALGQGPQFIFQYYREEENGRGNFPPRFSGLQFPNYSSELNVNALELDDSALYLCASSLEPTIGQFFGPGTRLTVL.

In DNA form, the CDR3 reads TGTGCCAGCAGCACCGGGACAGCCCCTAGCACAGATACGCAGTATTTT. This gives the protein CASSTGTAPSTDTQYF. The rearrangement uses TRBV5-8 and TRBJ2-3; 7 nucleotides agree with TRBD1. The CDR3 loop spans 16 amino acids. J lost 0 bases, V lost 4 bases, and 8 bases had no gene match. Germline CDR1 reads SGHTS; CDR2 reads YDEGEE.

Note on this clone: Germline is not matched at one junction end, which may reflect a read error. The CDR3 nucleotides read TGTGCCAGCAGTTTGGGGATCGGGTCCGTTCGGAGAACTGAAGCTTTCTTT. Translated: CASSLGIGSVRRTEAFF. The chain uses TRBV5-6 and TRBJ1-1; D remains ambiguous. The CDR3 sequence is 17 residues long. From germline, CDR1 is SGHDT and CDR2 YYEEEE.

V gene TRBV15 combines with J gene TRBJ2-5; TRBD1 matches 10 bases. Germline CDR1 and CDR2: LNHNV and YYDKDF (reference sequence). V was pared by 4 bases and J by 2 bases, with 4 bases of the junction left unmatched. The CDR3 loop spans 15 amino acids. The CDR3 sequence is CATSTGTGVQETQYF. CDR3 sequence (DNA): TGTGCCACCAGCACCGGGACAGGGGTTCAAGAGACCCAGTACTTC.

This rearrangement joins TRBV28 to TRBJ2-7; D perhaps matches TRBD2 (5 bases). The CDR3 is made up of 16 amino acids. Trimming cost V 6 bases and J 2 bases, with 20 bases left between them. Germline V gene data show CDR1 as MDHEN and CDR2 as SYDVKM. CDR3 sequence: CASRKARRGMTYEQYF. Written as DNA, the CDR3 is TGTGCCAGCAGGAAGGCGAGAAGAGGGATGACCTACGAGCAGTACTTC.

The sample holds a few counts of this clone. The J gene is TRBJ2-3, the V gene TRBV23-1; possibly TRBD1 for D (5 bases). TRBV23-1 is annotated as an ORF whose role is uncertain. The V end lost 6 bases, the J end lost 8 bases, and 12 bases lay between the germline ends. The CDR3 runs 12 residues. The CDR3 protein is CASRRGDGTQYF. The CDR3 bases are TGCGCCAGCAGAAGGGGTGATGGTACGCAGTATTTT.

This clone was counted a single time. The chain recombines TRBV28 with TRBJ2-3; D might be TRBD2 (6 bases). CDR3 length: 14 amino acids. In germline, CDR1 is MDHEN, CDR2 SYDVKM. Trimming removed 6 bases from V and 2 bases from J, with 12 bases in between. The CDR3: CASRTGLYTDTQYF. As DNA, the CDR3 is TGTGCCAGCAGAACGGGACTGTACACAGATACGCAGTATTTT.

The chain is built from TRBV5-1 and TRBJ2-3, with D perhaps matching TRBD1 or TRBD2 (5 bases each). This CDR3 spans 15 amino acids. Per the germline V gene, CDR1 is SGHRS and CDR2 is YFSETQ. V was clipped by 0 bases and J by 4 bases, with 12 bases between them. The CDR3 loop reads CASSLGGVWADTQYF. The CDR3 nucleotides are TGCGCCAGCAGCTTGGGAGGGGTTTGGGCAGATACGCAGTATTTT.